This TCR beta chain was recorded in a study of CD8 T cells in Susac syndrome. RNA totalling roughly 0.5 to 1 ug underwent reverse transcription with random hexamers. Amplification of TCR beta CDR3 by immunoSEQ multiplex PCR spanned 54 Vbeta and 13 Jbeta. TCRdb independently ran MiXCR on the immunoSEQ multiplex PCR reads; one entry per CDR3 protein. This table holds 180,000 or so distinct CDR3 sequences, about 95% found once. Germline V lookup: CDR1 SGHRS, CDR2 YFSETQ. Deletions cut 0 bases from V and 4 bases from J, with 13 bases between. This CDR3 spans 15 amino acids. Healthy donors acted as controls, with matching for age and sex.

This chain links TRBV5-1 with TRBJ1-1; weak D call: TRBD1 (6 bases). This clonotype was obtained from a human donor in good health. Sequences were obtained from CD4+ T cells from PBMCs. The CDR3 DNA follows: TGCGCCAGCAGCTTGGTCACAGGGCCTGGCACTGAAGCTTTCTTT. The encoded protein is CASSLVTGPGTEAFF.